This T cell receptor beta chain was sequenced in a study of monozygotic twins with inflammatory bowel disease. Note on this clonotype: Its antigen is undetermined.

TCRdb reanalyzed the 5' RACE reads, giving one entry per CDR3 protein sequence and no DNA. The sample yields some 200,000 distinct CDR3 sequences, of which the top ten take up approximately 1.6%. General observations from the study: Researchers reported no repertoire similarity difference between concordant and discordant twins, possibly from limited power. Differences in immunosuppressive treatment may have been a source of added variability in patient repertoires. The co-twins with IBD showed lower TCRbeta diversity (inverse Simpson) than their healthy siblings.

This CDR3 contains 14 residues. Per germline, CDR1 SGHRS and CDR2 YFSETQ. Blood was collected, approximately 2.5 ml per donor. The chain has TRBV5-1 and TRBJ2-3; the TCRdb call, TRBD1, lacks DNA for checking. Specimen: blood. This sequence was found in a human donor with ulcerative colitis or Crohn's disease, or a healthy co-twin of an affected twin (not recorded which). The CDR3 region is CASSLQDSTDTQYF.